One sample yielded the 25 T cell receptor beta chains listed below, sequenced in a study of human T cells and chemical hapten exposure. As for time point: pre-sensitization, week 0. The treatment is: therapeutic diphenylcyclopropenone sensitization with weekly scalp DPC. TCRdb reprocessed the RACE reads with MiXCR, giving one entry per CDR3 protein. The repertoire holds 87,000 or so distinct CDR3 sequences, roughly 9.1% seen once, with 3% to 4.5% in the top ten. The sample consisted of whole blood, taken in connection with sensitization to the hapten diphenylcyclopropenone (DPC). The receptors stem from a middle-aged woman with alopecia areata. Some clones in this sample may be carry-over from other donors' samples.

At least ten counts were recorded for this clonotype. CDR3 region: CASSDGRGGLAFNEQFF. Here the CDR3 DNA reads TGCGCCAGCAGTGATGGGCGGGGGGGCCTTGCTTTCAATGAGCAGTTCTTC. The rearrangement joins TRBV10-2 to TRBJ2-1; 9 bases match TRBD2. J gave up 6 bases and V 3 bases, and 12 bases lay outside the gene matches. The CDR3 loop spans 17 amino acids. Germline lookup yields CDR1 WSHSY and CDR2 SAAADI.

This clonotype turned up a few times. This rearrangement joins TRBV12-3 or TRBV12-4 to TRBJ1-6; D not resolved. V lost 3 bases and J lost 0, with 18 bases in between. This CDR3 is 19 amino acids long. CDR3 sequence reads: CASSFLGRWGGSYNSPLHF. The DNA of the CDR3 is TGTGCCAGCAGTTTTCTGGGCAGGTGGGGAGGCTCCTATAATTCACCCCTCCACTTT.

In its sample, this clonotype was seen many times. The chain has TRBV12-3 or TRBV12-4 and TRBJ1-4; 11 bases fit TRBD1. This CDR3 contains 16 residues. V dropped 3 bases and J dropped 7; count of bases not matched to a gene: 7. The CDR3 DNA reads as TGTGCCAGCAGTTTCGGACAGGGGGCTAGAAGTGAAAAACTGTTTTTT. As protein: CASSFGQGARSEKLFF.

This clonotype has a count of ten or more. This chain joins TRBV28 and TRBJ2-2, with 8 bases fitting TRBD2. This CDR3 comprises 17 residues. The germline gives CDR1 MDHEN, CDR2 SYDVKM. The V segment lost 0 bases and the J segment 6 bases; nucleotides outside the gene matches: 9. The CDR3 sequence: CASSLWALAGGPGELFF. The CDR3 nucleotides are TGTGCCAGCAGTTTATGGGCCTTGGCGGGGGGCCCCGGGGAGCTGTTTTTT.

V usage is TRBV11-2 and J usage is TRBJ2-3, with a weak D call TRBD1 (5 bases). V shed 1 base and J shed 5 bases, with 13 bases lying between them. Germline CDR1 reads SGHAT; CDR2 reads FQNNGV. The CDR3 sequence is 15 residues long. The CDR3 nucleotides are TGTGCCAGCAGCTTAGGCCAGGGCTTCGGAGATACGCAGTATTTT. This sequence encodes CASSLGQGFGDTQYF.

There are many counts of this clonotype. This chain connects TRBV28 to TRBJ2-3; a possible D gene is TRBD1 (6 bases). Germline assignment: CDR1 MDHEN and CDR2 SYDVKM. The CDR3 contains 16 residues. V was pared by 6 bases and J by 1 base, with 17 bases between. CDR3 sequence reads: CASSGYRVSGTDTQYF. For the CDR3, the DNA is TGTGCCAGCAGCGGGTACAGGGTGTCAGGCACAGATACGCAGTATTTT.

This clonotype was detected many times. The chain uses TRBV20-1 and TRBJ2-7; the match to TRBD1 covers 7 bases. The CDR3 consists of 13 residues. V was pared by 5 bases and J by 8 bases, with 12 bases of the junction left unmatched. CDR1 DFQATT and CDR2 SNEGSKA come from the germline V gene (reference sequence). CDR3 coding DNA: TGCAGTGCTCCCCGGGACAGACAACAACAGCAGTACTTC. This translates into CSAPRDRQQQQYF.

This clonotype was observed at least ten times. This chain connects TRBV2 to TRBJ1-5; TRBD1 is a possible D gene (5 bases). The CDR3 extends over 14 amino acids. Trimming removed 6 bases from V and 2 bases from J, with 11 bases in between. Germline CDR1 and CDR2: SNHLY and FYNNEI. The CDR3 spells CASRQDLGNQPQHF. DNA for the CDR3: TGTGCCAGCAGACAGGATTTGGGCAATCAGCCCCAGCATTTT.

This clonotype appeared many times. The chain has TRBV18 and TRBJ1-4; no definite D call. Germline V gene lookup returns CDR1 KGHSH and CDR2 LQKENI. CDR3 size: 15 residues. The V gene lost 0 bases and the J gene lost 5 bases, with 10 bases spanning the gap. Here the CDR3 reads CASSPPGYPNEKLFF. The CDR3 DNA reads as TGTGCCAGCTCACCACCGGGTTATCCGAATGAAAAACTGTTTTTT.

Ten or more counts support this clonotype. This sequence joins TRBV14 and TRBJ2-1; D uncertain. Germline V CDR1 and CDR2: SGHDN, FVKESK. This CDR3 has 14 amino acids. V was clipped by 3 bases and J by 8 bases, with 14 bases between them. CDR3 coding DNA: TGTGCCAGCAGCCATCAGATAACTCCCGATGAGCAGTTCTTC. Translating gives CASSHQITPDEQFF. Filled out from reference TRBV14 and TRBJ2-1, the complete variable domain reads EAGVTQFPSHSVIEKGQTVTLRCDPISGHDNLYWYRRVMGKEIKFLLHFVKESKQDESGMPNNRFLAERTGGTYSTLKVQPAELEDSGVYFCASSHQITPDEQFFGPGTRLTVL.

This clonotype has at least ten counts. The chain's CDR3 is CASVTGEDYGYTF. CDR3 nucleotides: TGTGCCAGCGTAACAGGGGAGGACTATGGCTACACCTTC. The chain is built from TRBV6-6 and TRBJ1-2; 7 nucleotides match TRBD1. This CDR3 region has 13 residues. Trimming at V came to 8 bases and at J to 3 bases, leaving 6 bases not matched to a gene. Germline CDR1 is MNHNY and CDR2 is SVGAGI (reference sequence).

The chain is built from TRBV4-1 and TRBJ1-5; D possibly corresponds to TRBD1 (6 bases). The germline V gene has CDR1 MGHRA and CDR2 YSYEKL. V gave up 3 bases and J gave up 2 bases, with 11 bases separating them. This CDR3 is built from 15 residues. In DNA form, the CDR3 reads TGCGCCAGCAGCCAGGGGGGACATGGCAATCAGCCCCAGCATTTT. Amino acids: CASSQGGHGNQPQHF.

The CDR3 sequence is CASRPGISGNTIYF. CDR3 DNA: TGTGCCAGCAGACCCGGAATTTCTGGAAACACCATATATTTT. The chain employs TRBV6-5 and TRBJ1-3; no definite D call. The CDR3 is 14 residues long. Germline V lookup: CDR1 MNHEY, CDR2 SVGAGI. Trimming took off 6 bases at V and 1 base at J, with 10 bases between the two ends.

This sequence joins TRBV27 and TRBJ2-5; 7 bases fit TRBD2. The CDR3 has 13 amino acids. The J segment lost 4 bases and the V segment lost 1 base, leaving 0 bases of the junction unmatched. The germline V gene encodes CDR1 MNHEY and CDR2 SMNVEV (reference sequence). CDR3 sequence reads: CASSLWGGETQYF. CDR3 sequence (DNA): TGTGCCAGCAGTTTATGGGGGGGAGAGACCCAGTACTTC.

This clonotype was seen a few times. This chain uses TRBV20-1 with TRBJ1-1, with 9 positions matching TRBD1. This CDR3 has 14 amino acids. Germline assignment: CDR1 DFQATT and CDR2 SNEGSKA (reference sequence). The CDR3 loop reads CSADRGAGYTEAFF. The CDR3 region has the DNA TGCAGCGCCGACAGGGGGGCAGGTTACACTGAAGCTTTCTTT.

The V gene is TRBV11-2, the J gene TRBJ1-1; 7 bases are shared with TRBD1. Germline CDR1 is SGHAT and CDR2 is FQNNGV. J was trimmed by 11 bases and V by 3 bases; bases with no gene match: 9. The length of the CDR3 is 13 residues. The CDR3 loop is CASSLTGNPMAFF. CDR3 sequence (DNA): TGTGCCAGCAGCTTGACAGGGAACCCTATGGCTTTCTTT.

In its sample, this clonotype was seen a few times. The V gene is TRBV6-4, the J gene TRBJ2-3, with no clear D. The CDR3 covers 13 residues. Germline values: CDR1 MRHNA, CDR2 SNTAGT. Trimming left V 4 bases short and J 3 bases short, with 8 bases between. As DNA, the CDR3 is TGTGCCAGCAGTGTCCGAGAAACAGATACGCAGTATTTT. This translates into CASSVRETDTQYF.

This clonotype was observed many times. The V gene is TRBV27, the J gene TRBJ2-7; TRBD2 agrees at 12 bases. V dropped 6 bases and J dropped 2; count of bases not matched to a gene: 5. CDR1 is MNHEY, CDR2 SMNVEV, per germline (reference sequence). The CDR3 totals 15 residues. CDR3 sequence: CASRQTSGGAYEQYF. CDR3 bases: TGTGCCAGCAGGCAGACTAGCGGGGGCGCCTACGAGCAGTACTTC.

The CDR3 sequence: CASSYSRTGLGEQYF. The CDR3 DNA reads as TGTGCCAGCAGTTACTCACGGACAGGCCTGGGAGAGCAGTACTTC. V is TRBV6-5 and J is TRBJ2-7, with 7 bases that match TRBD1. Per germline, CDR1 MNHEY and CDR2 SVGAGI. Losses at the gene ends were 0 bases for V and 7 bases for J; bases not matched to a gene: 9. The CDR3 length is 15 residues.

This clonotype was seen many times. The CDR3, as DNA: TGTGCCAGCAACCTGGGGGACAGGGTACCAGATACGCAGTATTTT. This sequence encodes CASNLGDRVPDTQYF. The V call is TRBV5-4, the J call TRBJ2-3, with 9 bases that match TRBD1. The J segment lost 4 bases and the V segment lost 6 bases, leaving 9 bases of the junction unmatched. This CDR3 is 15 amino acids long. Germline assignment: CDR1 SGHNT and CDR2 YYREEE (reference sequence).

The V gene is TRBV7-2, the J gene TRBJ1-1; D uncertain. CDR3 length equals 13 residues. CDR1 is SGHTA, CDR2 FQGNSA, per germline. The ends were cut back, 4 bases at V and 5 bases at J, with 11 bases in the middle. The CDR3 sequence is CASSSTSGTEAFF. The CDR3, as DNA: TGTGCCAGCAGCTCCACGAGCGGGACTGAAGCTTTCTTT.

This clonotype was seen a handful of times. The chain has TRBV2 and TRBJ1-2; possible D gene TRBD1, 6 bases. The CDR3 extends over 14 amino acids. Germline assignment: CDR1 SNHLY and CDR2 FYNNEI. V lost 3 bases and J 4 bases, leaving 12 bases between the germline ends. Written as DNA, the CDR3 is TGTGCCAGCAGTGACTGGGGGCTAAGCTATGGCTACACCTTC. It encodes CASSDWGLSYGYTF.

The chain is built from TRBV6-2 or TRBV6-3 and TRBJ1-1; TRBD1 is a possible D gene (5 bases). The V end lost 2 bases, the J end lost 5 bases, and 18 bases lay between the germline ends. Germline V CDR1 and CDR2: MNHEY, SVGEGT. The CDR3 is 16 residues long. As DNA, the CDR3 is TGTGCCAGCAGTTACCCGCTGGGACTGGCTGTAACTGAAGCTTTCTTT. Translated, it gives CASSYPLGLAVTEAFF.

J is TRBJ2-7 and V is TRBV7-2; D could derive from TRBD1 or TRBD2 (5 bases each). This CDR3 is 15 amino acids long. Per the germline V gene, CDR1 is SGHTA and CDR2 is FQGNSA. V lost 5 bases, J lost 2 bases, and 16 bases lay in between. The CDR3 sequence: CASSPMRGHTYEQYF. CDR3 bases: TGTGCCAGCAGCCCCATGAGGGGCCACACCTACGAGCAGTACTTC.

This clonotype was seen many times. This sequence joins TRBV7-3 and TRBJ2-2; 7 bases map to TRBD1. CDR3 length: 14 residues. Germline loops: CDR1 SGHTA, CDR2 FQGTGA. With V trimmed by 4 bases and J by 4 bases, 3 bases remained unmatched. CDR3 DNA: TGTGCCAGCAGCTGGGACAGACTCACCGGGGAGCTGTTTTTT. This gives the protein CASSWDRLTGELFF.